This TCR beta chain is from a study of T cells expressing NK-cell markers. A 5'RACE template switching approach incorporating UMIs was used to make TCR beta cDNA. TCRdb re-called the 5' RACE reads and catalogs CDR3 proteins one per entry, DNA excluded. The record lists roughly 390,000 distinct CDR3 sequences, of which the ten most abundant hold about 5.2%. Germline assignment: CDR1 MNHNS and CDR2 SASEGT. The CDR3 covers 14 residues. The chain links TRBV6-1 to TRBJ1-5. This TCR came from a man aged 18-70 years in good health. Sequencing used blood T cells: a sorted CD56 or NKG2C T cell subset, CD4+ or CD8+ T cells, or bulk PBMC T cells (not recorded which). CDR3 in amino acids: CASQTDPLNQPQHF.